This T cell receptor beta chain originates from a study of blood T cell repertoires in COVID-19. For the study at large: Whether acute or convalescent, the COVID-19 samples came from the United States, Italy and Spain.

Per the germline V gene, CDR1 is MDHEN and CDR2 is SYDVKM. This CDR3 has 10 residues. V lost 4 bases and J 8 bases, leaving 3 bases between the germline ends. How the authors handled the data: The authors estimated nucleated cell counts from reference gene primer amplification. TCRdb's table, derived via immunoSEQ multiplex PCR, lists solely in-frame clones and lacks some. For V, J and clone size, that table is used; D and trimming come from the DNA. The table has about 200,000 clones, over 80% seen once. Participants, 18 to 89 years old, spanned fewer than 30 US areas. Before being deemed recovered, Cohort 3 donors had two negative PCRs, clearance, or symptom resolution.

The chain joins TRBV28 to TRBJ2-1, with no clear D. The sequence came from a man aged 25 to 40 who had recovered from COVID-19. Sample: PBMCs or T cells enriched from blood (not recorded which). The DNA for the CDR3 is TGTGCCAGCAGTTCGGATGAGCAGTTCTTC. This codes for CASSSDEQFF.